The rows below give T cell receptor beta chains drawn from one sample of a study of cytomegalovirus exposure and HLA in healthy donors. The table came from immunoSEQ multiplex PCR; TCRdb's copy has only in-frame clones and leaves some out. The sample lists more than 100,000 clones; roughly 80% were seen once. The sequenced sample was PBMCs. These receptors were collected from a man aged 45-65 years in good health and CMV-seropositive. Each CDR3 is given with its conserved first and last residue. A D gene is named only where the DNA matches it firmly. Rows may omit the clone size; those that give it use once, few, many or a size class.

clone_size	d_call	v_call	j_call	cdr3_aa	cdr3_nt
-	TRBD2	TRBV19	TRBJ2-7	CASSIGGAGDNEQYF	TGTGCCAGTAGTATCGGGGGTGCGGGAGATAACGAGCAGTACTTC
-	TRBD1	TRBV28	TRBJ2-7	CASSLIGTGSYEQYF	TGTGCCAGCAGCCTTATCGGGACAGGGAGCTACGAGCAGTACTTC
once	TRBD2	TRBV7-3	TRBJ2-3	CASSFVSGGSTDTQYF	TGTGCCAGCAGCTTTGTAAGCGGGGGCTCCACAGATACGCAGTATTTT
-	-	TRBV5-4	TRBJ2-6	CASSPGGGANVLTF	TGTGCCAGCAGCCCGGGCGGGGGGGCCAACGTCCTGACTTTC
-	TRBD1	TRBV7-2	TRBJ1-4	CASSSAGTGLKGLFF	TGTGCCAGCAGCTCAGCGGGGACAGGATTGAAGGGACTGTTTTTT
-	TRBD1	TRBV6-6	TRBJ2-2	CASKGTGRETGELFF	TGTGCCAGCAAGGGGACAGGGAGAGAAACCGGGGAGCTGTTTTTT
-	TRBD1	TRBV9	TRBJ2-7	CASSVSVGDRSSDEQYF	TGTGCCAGCAGCGTATCGGTGGGGGACAGGTCTTCAGACGAGCAGTACTTC
once	TRBD2	TRBV19	TRBJ2-4	CASSYSASGTGPHKTKNIQYF	TGTGCCAGTAGTTATTCGGCGAGCGGGACGGGTCCTCACAAAACCAAAAACATTCAGTACTTC
-	TRBD2	TRBV28	TRBJ2-7	CASIGIGRDEQYF	TGTGCCAGCATAGGCATAGGGAGGGACGAGCAGTACTTC
-	TRBD1	TRBV7-3	TRBJ2-2	CASSVQGTGELFF	TGTGCCAGCAGCGTACAGGGGACCGGGGAGCTGTTTTTT
-	-	TRBV6-1	TRBJ2-7	CASSETGFYEQYF	TGTGCCAGCAGTGAAACGGGGTTCTACGAGCAGTACTTC
-	-	TRBV27	TRBJ2-7	CASSRTGTHYEQYF	TGTGCCAGCAGCCGTACCGGGACACATTACGAGCAGTACTTC
-	-	TRBV21-1	TRBJ2-7	CASSKSPLETSGFYEQYF	TGTGCCAGCAGCAAATCCCCGTTGGAGACTAGCGGTTTCTACGAGCAGTACTTC
-	-	TRBV6-5	TRBJ2-1	CASIRNIGGEQFF	TGTGCCAGCATTCGAAATATTGGAGGGGAGCAGTTCTTC
few	-	TRBV20-1	TRBJ2-5	CSARTQGTQYF	TGCAGTGCTAGGACACAGGGGACCCAGTACTTC
-	TRBD1	TRBV29-1	TRBJ2-1	CSPGQGFGGEQFF	TGCAGCCCGGGACAGGGGTTCGGAGGTGAGCAGTTCTTC
few	-	TRBV6-1	TRBJ1-5	CASKPTGSGQPQHF	TGTGCCAGCAAACCGACAGGCTCAGGTCAGCCCCAGCATTTT